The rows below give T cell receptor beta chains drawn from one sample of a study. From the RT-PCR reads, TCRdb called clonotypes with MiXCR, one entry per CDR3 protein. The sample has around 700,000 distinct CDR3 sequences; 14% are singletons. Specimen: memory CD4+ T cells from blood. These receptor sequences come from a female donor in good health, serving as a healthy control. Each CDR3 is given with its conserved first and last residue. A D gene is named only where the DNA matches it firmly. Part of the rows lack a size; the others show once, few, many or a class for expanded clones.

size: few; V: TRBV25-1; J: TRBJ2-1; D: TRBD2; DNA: TGTGCCAGCAGTGAATGGGGGGGTTATGAGCAGTTCTTC; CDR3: CASSEWGGYEQFF
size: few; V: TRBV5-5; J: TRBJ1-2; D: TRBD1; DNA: TGTGCCAGCAGCGAACCAGGGGGCAGTGGCTACACCTTC; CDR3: CASSEPGGSGYTF
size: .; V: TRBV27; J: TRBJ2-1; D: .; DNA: TGTGCCAGCAGTTTATCCCTAGGGCGCCCGGGGTTCTTC; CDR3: CASSLSLGRPGFF
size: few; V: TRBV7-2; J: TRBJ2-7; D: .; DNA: TGTGCCAGCGGACCGGGGCACGGCTACGAGCAGTACTTC; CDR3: CASGPGHGYEQYF
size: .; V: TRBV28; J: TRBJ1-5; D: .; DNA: TGTGCCAGCAGTTTCCCCGGAGCGTTAAATCAGCCCCAGCATTTT; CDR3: CASSFPGALNQPQHF
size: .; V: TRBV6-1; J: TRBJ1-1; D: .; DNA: TGTGCCAGCAGCCAAGACTGGGGGACTGAAGCTTTCTTT; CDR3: CASSQDWGTEAFF
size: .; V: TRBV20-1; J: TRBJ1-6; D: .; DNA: TGCAGTGCTTTTCCGAGGGGATTTTATAATTCACCCCTCCACTTT; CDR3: CSAFPRGFYNSPLHF
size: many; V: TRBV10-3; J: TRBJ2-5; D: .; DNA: TGTGCCATCAGTGATGGGTCTAAAGAGACCCAGTACTTC; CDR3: CAISDGSKETQYF
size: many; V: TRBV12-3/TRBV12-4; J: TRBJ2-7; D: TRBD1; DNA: TGTGCCAGCAGCCGACAGGGGGAAACTGGCGAGCAGTACTTC; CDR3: CASSRQGETGEQYF
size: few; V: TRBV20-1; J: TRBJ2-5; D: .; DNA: TGCAGTGCCCAAGCGCACCAAGAGACCCAGTACTTC; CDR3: CSAQAHQETQYF
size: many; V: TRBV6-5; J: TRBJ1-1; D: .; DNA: TGTGCCAGCAGTTACCGGGACGACACTGAAGCTTTCTTT; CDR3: CASSYRDDTEAFF
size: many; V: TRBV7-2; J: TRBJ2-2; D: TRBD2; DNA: TGTGCCAGCACCCGATCGACTAGCGGATTTTACACCGGGGAGCTGTTTTTT; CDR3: CASTRSTSGFYTGELFF
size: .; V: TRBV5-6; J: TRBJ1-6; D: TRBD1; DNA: TGTGCCAGCAGCTGGGACAGAGTTAATTCACCCCTCCACTTT; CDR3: CASSWDRVNSPLHF
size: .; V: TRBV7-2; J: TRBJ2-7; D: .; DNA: TGTGCCAGCAGACAATCTGGGGCCTCCTACGAGCAGTACTTC; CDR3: CASRQSGASYEQYF
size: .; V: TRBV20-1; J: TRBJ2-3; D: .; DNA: TGCAGTGCTTTAAAGGGCTCGGGCCCAGATACGCAGTATTTT; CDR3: CSALKGSGPDTQYF
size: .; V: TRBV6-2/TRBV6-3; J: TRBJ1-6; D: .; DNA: TGTGCCAGCAGTTACTCGACCCCTTGGGGGGTCAATTCACCCCTCCACTTT; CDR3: CASSYSTPWGVNSPLHF
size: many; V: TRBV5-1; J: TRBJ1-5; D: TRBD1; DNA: TGCGCCAGCAGCACGACAGGGGAGGGCAATCAGCCCCAGCATTTT; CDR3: CASSTTGEGNQPQHF
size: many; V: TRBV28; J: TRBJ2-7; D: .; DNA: TGTGCCAGCAGTCCCCTAAGTTACACCTACGAGCAGTACTTC; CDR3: CASSPLSYTYEQYF
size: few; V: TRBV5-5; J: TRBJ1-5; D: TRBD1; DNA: TGTGCCAGCAGCTTGGCCCCGGGACAGGGAGGTCAGCCCCAGCATTTT; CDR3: CASSLAPGQGGQPQHF
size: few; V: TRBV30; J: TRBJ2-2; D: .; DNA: TGTGCCTGGAGTCCAACGGGAGGTAGGGGGACCGGGGAGCTGTTTTTT; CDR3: CAWSPTGGRGTGELFF
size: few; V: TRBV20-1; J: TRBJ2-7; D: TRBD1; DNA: TGCAGTTTTCTTGATTCGACAGGGGTGGGTTACGAGCAGTACTTC; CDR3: CSFLDSTGVGYEQYF
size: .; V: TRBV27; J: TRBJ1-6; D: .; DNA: TGTGCCAGCAGTTCCCCGACGTTGTATTCACCCCTCCACTTT; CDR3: CASSSPTLYSPLHF
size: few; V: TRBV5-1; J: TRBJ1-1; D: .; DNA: TGCGCCAGCAGCTTCGCTCCTGGGGGCACTGAAGCTTTCTTT; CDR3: CASSFAPGGTEAFF
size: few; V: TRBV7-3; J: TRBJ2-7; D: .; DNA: TGTGCCAGCAGCCCGGAACCCACGGGACAGCAGTACTTC; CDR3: CASSPEPTGQQYF
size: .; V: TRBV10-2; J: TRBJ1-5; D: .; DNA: TGCGCCAGCAGTCCCACTAATAGCAATCAGCCCCAGCATTTT; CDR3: CASSPTNSNQPQHF
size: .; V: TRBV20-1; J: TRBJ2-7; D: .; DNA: TGCAGTGCTGAAGGGCAGCTTCCCGAAAAAAAAAATTCAGCCTACGAGCAGTACTTC; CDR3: CSAEGQLPEKKNSAYEQYF
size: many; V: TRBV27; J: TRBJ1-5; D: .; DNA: TGTGCCAGCAGTTTTGAGCGGGGACAGCCCCAGCATTTT; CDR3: CASSFERGQPQHF
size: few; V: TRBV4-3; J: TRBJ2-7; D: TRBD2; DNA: TGCGCCAGCAGCCAAGATCGGTCTAGCGGTTCCTACGAGCAGTACTTC; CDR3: CASSQDRSSGSYEQYF
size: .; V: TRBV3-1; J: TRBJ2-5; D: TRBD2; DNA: TGTGCCAGCAGCCAGGGTAGTTCTAGCGGGGGCGCTGGTTGGACCCAGTACTTC; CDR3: CASSQGSSSGGAGWTQYF
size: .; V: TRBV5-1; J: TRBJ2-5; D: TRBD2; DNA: TGCGCCAGCAGCTTGTCCTCTGCTAGCGGCCAAGAGACCCAGTACTTC; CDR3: CASSLSSASGQETQYF
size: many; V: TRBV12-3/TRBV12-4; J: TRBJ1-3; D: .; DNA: TGTGCCAGCAACTTGATGAGCTCTGGAAACACCATATATTTT; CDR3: CASNLMSSGNTIYF
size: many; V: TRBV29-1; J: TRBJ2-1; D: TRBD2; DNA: TGCAGCGTCGCGACTAGCGGGAGGGCGAATGAGCAGTTCTTC; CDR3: CSVATSGRANEQFF
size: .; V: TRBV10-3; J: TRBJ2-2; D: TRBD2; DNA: TGTGCCAGCGGACATAGCGGGAGCGGCGGCACCGGGGAGCTGTTTTTT; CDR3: CASGHSGSGGTGELFF
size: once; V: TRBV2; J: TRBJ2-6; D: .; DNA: TGTGCCACCTCAGAATCTGGGGCCAACGTCCTGACTTTC; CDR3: CATSESGANVLTF
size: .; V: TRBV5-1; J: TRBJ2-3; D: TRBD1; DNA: TGCGCCAGCAGCTCGGGACAGCAAAACACAGATACGCAGTATTTT; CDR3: CASSSGQQNTDTQYF
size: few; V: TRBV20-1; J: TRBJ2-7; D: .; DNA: TGCAGTGCTCCCACAGACTCCTACGAGCAGTACTTC; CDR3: CSAPTDSYEQYF
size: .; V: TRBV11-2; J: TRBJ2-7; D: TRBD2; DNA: TGTGCCAGCAGCTTACTCAGACTAGCAGCCTCCTACGAGCAGTACTTC; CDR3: CASSLLRLAASYEQYF